The T cell receptor (beta chain) described here comes from a study of blood T cell repertoires in COVID-19. Study-wide context: COVID-19 samples from acute and convalescent phases originated in the United States, Italy and Spain. Sources were T cells, B-cell-depleted T cells, or PBMCs; the material itself was cDNA or gDNA.

In the original workflow: Amplified reference gene primers provided the basis for estimating nucleated cell counts. Measured with immunoSEQ multiplex PCR; TCRdb has only the in-frame clones, and not every one. The V and J calls and clone size come from that table; D and trimming were worked out from the DNA. This sample has some 390,000 clones, with 89% found just once. This receptor was obtained from a woman aged 30 to 39 who had recovered from COVID-19. The material sequenced was PBMCs or T cells enriched from blood (not recorded which).

The CDR3 protein is CAIPTDTYEQYF. In nucleotides, the CDR3 is TGTGCCATACCGACAGATACCTACGAGCAGTACTTC. The chain couples TRBV6-5 to TRBJ2-7; D possibly corresponds to TRBD1 (5 bases). V was shortened by 10 bases and J by 2 bases, with 12 bases between the two germline ends. Germline V gene sequence: CDR1 MNHEY, CDR2 SVGAGI. The CDR3 runs to 12 residues.